This T cell receptor beta chain was recovered during a study of blood T cell repertoires in COVID-19. About the study: Sample material is recorded as cDNA or gDNA derived from T cells, B-cell-depleted T cells, or PBMCs.

Seattle cases were enrolled at active infection and followed longitudinally. In the source study's methods: Reference gene primer amplification gave nucleated cell count estimates. Clones were read by immunoSEQ multiplex PCR, and TCRdb kept only the in-frame ones, dropping some. From that table come the V and J calls and clone size; the DNA was used to work out D and trimming. The sample records 140,000 or so clones, about 88% being singletons. Sequencing used peripheral blood. The receptor was isolated from a human donor with COVID-19, enrolled during active disease. The donor label of this sample is uncertain.

The CDR3 region is CASSPGGRGYEQYF. The CDR3 DNA is TGTGCCAGCTCACCGGGCGGTAGGGGTTACGAGCAGTACTTC. The chain carries TRBV18 and TRBJ2-7; the D gene is possibly TRBD1 (5 bases). V lost 3 bases and J lost 4, with 13 bases in between. Germline CDR1 reads KGHSH; CDR2 reads LQKENI. CDR3 size: 14 residues.